Following are 26 T cell receptor beta chains from one sample sequenced in a study of shared clonotypes between healthy human individuals. Only in-frame clones appear in the TCRdb table, and some are missing; sequencing was by immunoSEQ multiplex PCR. The sample lists roughly 1,800,000 clones; about 95% were seen once. Terminally differentiated effector memory CD45RA+ cells were excluded from the naive CD8 cells, which were CD45RO-negative and positively selected for CCR7. Sequencing used naive CD8+ T cells sorted from blood. The receptors were sampled from a man between 18 and 35 years old in good health.

This chain joins TRBV28 and TRBJ1-2; maybe TRBD1 (5 bases). CDR1 and CDR2 (germline): MDHEN, SYDVKM. Trimming took off 4 bases at V and 6 bases at J, with 15 bases between the two ends. This CDR3 is built from 14 residues. The CDR3 coding sequence is TGTGCCAGCAGTTCATCAACGGGACCCGATGGCTACACCTTC. Translated: CASSSSTGPDGYTF.

This clone was picked up one time. Here the CDR3 reads CASSHDLYNEQFF. CDR3 nucleotides: TGCGCCAGCAGCCACGACTTGTACAATGAGCAGTTCTTC. The chain joins TRBV4-1 to TRBJ2-1; D uncertain. The CDR3 is 13 amino acids. V was pared by 3 bases and J by 4 bases, with 7 bases between. Germline V gene sequence: CDR1 MGHRA, CDR2 YSYEKL.

V is TRBV25-1 and J is TRBJ2-2; weak D call: TRBD1 (6 bases). Germline V gene lookup returns CDR1 MGHDK and CDR2 SYGVNS. The V and J ends lost 1 base and 1 base respectively, with 10 bases between them. CDR3 length: 16 residues. Written as DNA, the CDR3 is TGTGCCAGCAGTGAATGGGCAGGGGAGAACACCGGGGAGCTGTTTTTT. This encodes CASSEWAGENTGELFF.

The chain has TRBV28 and TRBJ2-5; 7 positions match TRBD1. CDR3 length equals 16 residues. Trimming took 2 bases from V and 4 from J; bases not matched to a gene: 10. CDR1 MDHEN and CDR2 SYDVKM come from the germline V gene. CDR3 bases: TGTGCCAGCAGTTTACGAACAGGGGTTATGGTAGAGACCCAGTACTTC. Its protein product is CASSLRTGVMVETQYF.

V is TRBV5-1 and J is TRBJ2-1; the D is unclear. CDR3 length equals 14 residues. V was cut by 1 base and J by 9 bases, with 14 bases left in between. Germline lookup yields CDR1 SGHRS and CDR2 YFSETQ. CDR3 nucleotide sequence: TGCGCCAGCAGCTTGTCGGTTAGTGGTATTGAGCAGTTCTTC. As protein: CASSLSVSGIEQFF.

This sequence joins TRBV4-3 and TRBJ2-1; D is possibly TRBD2 (6 bases). In germline, CDR1 is LGHNA, CDR2 YSLEER. The CDR3 sequence is 13 residues long. V lost 1 base and J lost 8, with 9 bases in between. This CDR3 is CASSQGRDYEQFF. The CDR3 nucleotides are TGCGCCAGCAGCCAAGGAAGGGACTATGAGCAGTTCTTC.

This clone was seen only once. J is TRBJ2-3 and V is TRBV5-6, with 7 bases identical to TRBD1. The CDR3 covers 15 residues. The J segment lost 1 base and the V segment lost 3 bases, leaving 5 bases of the junction unmatched. CDR1 is SGHDT and CDR2 is YYEEEE in the germline V gene. The CDR3 DNA follows: TGTGCCAGCAGCTGGGAAACAGGGGGCACAGATACGCAGTATTTT. The encoded protein is CASSWETGGTDTQYF.

The table lists this clone with a count of one. V usage is TRBV9 and J usage is TRBJ2-3; D gene uncertain. The V gene lost 4 bases and the J gene lost 0 bases, with 12 bases spanning the gap. Germline V CDR1 and CDR2: SGDLS, YYNGEE. The CDR3 has 15 residues. The CDR3 region has the DNA TGTGCCAGCAGCCCGACCGGAATTAGCACAGATACGCAGTATTTT. Translation: CASSPTGISTDTQYF.

On this clone: Its ends do not fully match the called genes, so a read error is possible. The chain is built from TRBV7-9 and TRBJ2-1; TRBD2 matches at 9 bases. Germline CDR1 SEHNR, CDR2 FQNEAQ (reference sequence). The CDR3 is 13 residues long. CDR3 DNA: TGCTTAGCGGGGGCGAGCTCCTACAATGAGCAGTTCTTC. Encoded protein: CLAGASSYNEQFF.

The chain uses TRBV28 and TRBJ2-3; TRBD2 aligns across 13 bases. Germline V lookup: CDR1 MDHEN, CDR2 SYDVKM. The CDR3 is 18 amino acids. The V and J ends lost 3 bases and 0 bases, in that order; junction bases with no gene match: 6. The CDR3 reads CASSFGTSGVISTDTQYF. The CDR3 nucleotides are TGTGCCAGCAGTTTTGGGACTAGCGGGGTAATTAGCACAGATACGCAGTATTTT.

The chain recombines TRBV7-9 with TRBJ1-2; possibly TRBD1 for D (6 bases). Germline V CDR1 and CDR2: SEHNR, FQNEAQ (reference sequence). The CDR3 spans 14 residues. The ends were cut back, 1 base at V and 3 bases at J, with 9 bases in the middle. Here the CDR3 reads CASSLGTDYYGYTF. The CDR3 DNA reads as TGTGCCAGCAGCTTAGGGACAGACTACTATGGCTACACCTTC.

The V and J genes are TRBV7-9 and TRBJ2-6, with TRBD1 matching over 11 bases. Germline V gene sequence: CDR1 SEHNR, CDR2 FQNEAQ (reference sequence). The CDR3 length is 18 residues. With V trimmed by 5 bases and J by 3 bases, 9 bases remained unmatched. CDR3 sequence: CASSPPGQGVSGANVLTF. The CDR3 DNA follows: TGTGCCAGCAGCCCACCGGGACAGGGGGTGAGTGGGGCCAACGTCCTGACTTTC.

The chain joins TRBV7-6 to TRBJ2-7, with D maybe TRBD2 (5 bases). Germline CDR1 is SGHVS and CDR2 is FNYEAQ. The CDR3 sequence is 15 residues long. V was clipped by 1 base and J by 3 bases, with 13 bases between them. The CDR3 reads CASSLGSGGYYEQYF. CDR3 coding DNA: TGTGCCAGCAGCTTAGGAAGCGGAGGATACTACGAGCAGTACTTC.

V and J are TRBV7-9 and TRBJ2-3; D is possibly TRBD1 (5 bases). V dropped 4 bases and J dropped 0 bases, with 14 bases sitting between them. This CDR3 is built from 16 residues. Germline V gives CDR1 SEHNR, CDR2 FQNEAQ (reference sequence). CDR3 residues: CASSSERGSSTDTQYF. As DNA, the CDR3 is TGTGCCAGCAGCTCGGAAAGGGGATCTAGCACAGATACGCAGTATTTT.

CDR3 amino acids: CASSGFTETQYF. The CDR3 nucleotides are TGTGCCAGCAGCGGATTTACGGAGACCCAGTACTTC. This sequence joins TRBV7-9 and TRBJ2-5; D remains ambiguous. Germline V CDR1 and CDR2: SEHNR, FQNEAQ (reference sequence). Trimming shortened V by 5 bases and J by 5 bases, and 9 bases separated the two germline ends. The CDR3 covers 12 residues.

V gene TRBV4-1 combines with J gene TRBJ2-1; D unresolved. Trimming took off 2 bases at V and 0 bases at J, with 11 bases between the two ends. The CDR3 covers 16 residues. Germline V gives CDR1 MGHRA, CDR2 YSYEKL. CDR3 region: CASSQPPRSSYNEQFF. Here the CDR3 DNA reads TGCGCCAGCAGCCAACCCCCCAGGAGCTCCTACAATGAGCAGTTCTTC.

The chain carries TRBV5-1 and TRBJ2-7; D unclear. Germline CDR1 SGHRS, CDR2 YFSETQ. The CDR3 length is 13 residues. V was clipped by 3 bases and J by 3 bases, with 10 bases between them. The CDR3 protein is CASSYTALYEQYF. Here the CDR3 DNA reads TGCGCCAGCAGCTACACAGCTCTCTACGAGCAGTACTTC. Using reference TRBV5-1 and TRBJ2-7 for the parts outside the CDR3, the full variable domain is KAGVTQTPRYLIKTRGQQVTLSCSPISGHRSVSWYQQTPGQGLQFLFEYFSETQRNKGNFPGRFSGRQFSNSRSEMNVSTLELGDSALYLCASSYTALYEQYFGPGTRLTVT.

Comment on this clone: The same CDR3 arises from other DNA sequences in this sample as well. The rearrangement joins TRBV5-6 to TRBJ1-2; D possibly corresponds to TRBD1 (5 bases). The CDR3 is made up of 13 amino acids. Germline lookup yields CDR1 SGHDT and CDR2 YYEEEE. The V end lost 0 bases, the J end lost 3 bases, and 6 bases lay between the germline ends. The CDR3 spells CASSLAGDYGYTF. The CDR3 DNA reads as TGTGCCAGCAGCTTGGCGGGGGACTATGGCTACACCTTC.

V is TRBV7-6 and J is TRBJ2-5; TRBD1 aligns across 7 bases. The CDR3 spans 15 residues. Germline-derived CDR1 and CDR2 are SGHVS and FNYEAQ. The junction had 4 bases not matched to a gene; V was cut back by 1 base and J by 2 bases. The DNA of the CDR3 is TGTGCCAGCAGCTTAGATCCGGGACAGCAAGAGACCCAGTACTTC. It encodes CASSLDPGQQETQYF.

The chain recombines TRBV13 with TRBJ2-7, with a tentative D call TRBD2 (6 bases). CDR1 is PRHDT, CDR2 FYEKMQ, per germline (reference sequence). This CDR3 spans 15 amino acids. Trimming removed 0 bases from V and 6 bases from J, with 15 bases in between. The chain's CDR3 is CASSLGTSSNVEQYF. The CDR3 nucleotides read TGTGCCAGCAGCTTAGGTACTAGCTCCAACGTCGAGCAGTACTTC.

The chain combines TRBV9 with TRBJ2-3, with D perhaps TRBD2 (6 bases). The germline V gene encodes CDR1 SGDLS and CDR2 YYNGEE. Trimming took off 3 bases at V and 1 base at J, with 21 bases between the two ends. This CDR3 is built from 18 residues. CDR3 amino acids: CASSGTFLTGVGTDTQYF. For the CDR3, the DNA is TGTGCCAGCAGCGGGACCTTTTTAACGGGAGTCGGCACAGATACGCAGTATTTT. Filled out from reference TRBV9 and TRBJ2-3, the complete variable domain reads DSGVTQTPKHLITATGQRVTLRCSPRSGDLSVYWYQQSLDQGLQFLIQYYNGEERAKGNILERFSAQQFPDLHSELNLSSLELGDSALYFCASSGTFLTGVGTDTQYFGPGTRLTVL.

This chain uses TRBV27 with TRBJ2-7; 8 bases agree with TRBD1. J was trimmed by 1 base and V by 6 bases; bases with no gene match: 8. The CDR3 covers 15 residues. Germline CDR1 is MNHEY and CDR2 is SMNVEV (reference sequence). This CDR3 is CASSIGTGWSYEQYF. The CDR3 coding sequence is TGTGCCAGCAGCATCGGGACAGGCTGGTCCTACGAGCAGTACTTC.

This chain connects TRBV11-3 to TRBJ2-5, with D uncertain. This CDR3 is 16 amino acids long. Trimming shortened V by 2 bases and J by 2 bases, and 15 bases separated the two germline ends. Germline-derived CDR1 and CDR2 are SGHNT and YENEEA. In DNA, the CDR3 is TGTGCCAGCAGCTTACGGCCGCCGACCGCACAAGAGACCCAGTACTTC. Its translation: CASSLRPPTAQETQYF.

The gene calls are TRBV7-8 and TRBJ2-7; TRBD2 matches at 9 bases. V trimming: 5 bases; J trimming: 5 bases; junction bases outside the gene matches: 16. This CDR3 comprises 17 residues. CDR1 is SGHVS, CDR2 FQNEAQ, per germline. The CDR3, as DNA: TGTGCCAGCAGCCCCGGGCTAGCGGGGCCTTTAGGGGACGAGCAGTACTTC. Encoded protein: CASSPGLAGPLGDEQYF. The full variable domain, its missing parts supplied by reference TRBV7-8 and TRBJ2-7, is GAGVSQSPRYKVAKRGQDVALRCDPISGHVSLFWYQQALGQGPEFLTYFQNEAQLDKSGLPSDRFFAERPEGSVSTLKIQRTQQEDSAVYLCASSPGLAGPLGDEQYFGPGTRLTVT.

The chain carries TRBV11-2 and TRBJ2-5; D is unresolved. Germline V lookup: CDR1 SGHAT, CDR2 FQNNGV. There are 14 residues in the CDR3. Trimming stripped 5 bases from V and 5 bases from J, with 15 bases between. Here the CDR3 DNA reads TGTGCCAGCAGCCCAGAGGCAGATATGGAGACCCAGTACTTC. Translated, it gives CASSPEADMETQYF.

J is TRBJ1-2 and V is TRBV5-4; a weak D match, TRBD1 (5 bases). Between the trimmed V and J ends, which lost 3 bases and 2 bases, there was a span of 14 bases. This CDR3 comprises 15 residues. Per the germline V gene, CDR1 is SGHNT and CDR2 is YYREEE (reference sequence). The CDR3 reads CASSSPGTANYGYTF. The DNA for the CDR3 is TGTGCCAGCAGCTCACCCGGGACCGCGAACTATGGCTACACCTTC.